The clone carrying this TCR beta chain was recorded a few times. Its antigen is still unknown. This entry is derived from a study of cytomegalovirus exposure and HLA in healthy donors. Study-wide context: Sequencing of 150 million to 200 million T cells in an earlier analysis found 100 million to 140 million unique TCR beta sequences. General observations from the study: According to an earlier analysis, most TCR beta V segments yielded productive rearrangements about 87% or about 30% of the time. Later genetic work tied a missense DCLRE1C variant to beta-chain V and J trimming. When the data were analyzed later, several of the most significant clusters appeared to be linked to common viral pathogens.

This PCR relied on a set of 60 Vbeta primers and 13 Jbeta primers. Profiling relied on immunoSEQ multiplex PCR, and the TCRdb table lists in-frame clones only, not all of them. This sample has about 130,000 clones, with about 78% found just once. Germline CDR1 and CDR2: LNHDA and SQIVND (reference sequence). V was trimmed by 2 bases and J by 7 bases, leaving 9 bases between them. CDR3 size: 13 residues. V and J are TRBV19 and TRBJ1-5; D may be TRBD1 (5 bases). The sequencing input was PBMCs. The TCR comes from a middle-aged man in good health and CMV-seronegative. The CDR3 sequence is CASSIQGGQPQHF. CDR3 DNA: TGTGCCAGTAGTATACAGGGCGGACAGCCCCAGCATTTT.